This T cell receptor (beta chain) was found in a study of T cell responses to AZD1222 COVID-19 vaccine. Method: immunoSEQ multiplex PCR; TCRdb's copy keeps in-frame clones and lacks some. The sample yields 100,000 to 150,000 clones, 88% seen once. Findings and caveats of the study: After two AZD1222 doses, spike-specific TCR breadth and depth rose versus day 0. Just five or six AZD1222 recipients were seropositive at baseline.

Regarding this clone: The antigen is unknown.

The V and J ends lost 0 bases and 4 bases, in that order; junction bases with no gene match: 2. Per the germline V gene, CDR1 is LGHDT and CDR2 is YNNKEL (reference sequence). CDR3 size: 14 residues. This TCR was recovered from an adult in good health. The genes are TRBV3-1 (or the pseudogene TRBV3-2) and TRBJ1-1, with 7 nucleotides matching TRBD1. The sample consisted of peripheral blood, taken on day 0 of MenACWY control vaccination. The CDR3 loop reads CASSQEGTATEAFF. The CDR3 coding sequence is TGTGCCAGCAGCCAAGAAGGGACAGCCACTGAAGCTTTCTTT.